These 25 T cell receptor beta chains were sequenced from one sample in a study of blood T cell repertoires in COVID-19. Some clones are missing from TCRdb's copy, which holds only in-frame ones; the method was immunoSEQ multiplex PCR. The table includes roughly 190,000 clones, under 80% detected once. Source material: PBMCs or T cells enriched from blood (not recorded which). These receptors came from a woman between 45 and 60 years old with acute COVID-19.

In its sample, this clone was seen once. The rearrangement uses TRBV2 and TRBJ2-6; tentative D call: TRBD2 (5 bases). Germline lookup yields CDR1 SNHLY and CDR2 FYNNEI. V lost 3 bases, J lost 0 bases, and 6 bases lay in between. The CDR3 length is 15 residues. CDR3 sequence: CASSDRGSGANVLTF. DNA for the CDR3: TGTGCCAGCAGTGATCGGGGCTCTGGGGCCAACGTCCTGACTTTC.

Many counts were recorded for this clone. The chain employs TRBV28 and TRBJ1-2; D unresolved. The CDR3 totals 16 residues. The V end lost 1 base, the J end lost 6 bases, and 18 bases lay between the germline ends. Germline lookup yields CDR1 MDHEN and CDR2 SYDVKM. Written as DNA, the CDR3 is TGTGCCAGCAGTTTATCTGGGGTTCGGGGATCGAATGGCTACACCTTC. Translated: CASSLSGVRGSNGYTF.

This chain uses TRBV3-1 (or the pseudogene TRBV3-2) with TRBJ1-1; D possibly corresponds to TRBD1 (6 bases). CDR3 length: 14 amino acids. Per the germline V gene, CDR1 is LGHDT and CDR2 is YNNKEL (reference sequence). Trimming cost V 4 bases and J 5 bases, with 14 bases left between them. CDR3 loop: CASSPETGLTEAFF. The CDR3 region has the DNA TGTGCCAGCAGCCCAGAAACAGGGTTGACTGAAGCTTTCTTT.

V is TRBV27 and J is TRBJ1-4; 8 nucleotides align to TRBD1. From germline, CDR1 is MNHEY and CDR2 SMNVEV (reference sequence). V gave up 6 bases and J gave up 8 bases; unmatched junction bases: 11. This CDR3 has 15 residues. CDR3 nucleotides: TGTGCCAGCAGGACGGTGGACAGGGCCAAGGAAAAACTGTTTTTT. This gives the protein CASRTVDRAKEKLFF.

V is TRBV4-3 and J is TRBJ1-5; D unresolved. Germline-derived CDR1 and CDR2 are LGHNA and YSLEER. There are 14 residues in the CDR3. V lost 0 bases to trimming and J lost 3 bases, with 6 bases between them. The CDR3 DNA reads as TGCGCCAGCAGCCAAGATCTCCCCAATCAGCCCCAGCATTTT. This gives the protein CASSQDLPNQPQHF.

This clone is a singleton in its sample. This chain connects TRBV4-1 to TRBJ2-3; TRBD2 matches 14 bases. CDR3 length: 16 amino acids. CDR1 is MGHRA and CDR2 is YSYEKL in the germline V gene. The V gene end was trimmed by 1 base and the J gene end by 4 bases; junction bases not matched to a gene: 1. CDR3 residues: CASSQGLAGGPDTQYF. The CDR3 nucleotides read TGCGCCAGCAGCCAAGGACTAGCGGGGGGGCCAGATACGCAGTATTTT.

This clone has just one count. The CDR3 spells CASSPGTGGGYGYTF. DNA for the CDR3: TGTGCCAGCAGCCCCGGGACAGGGGGCGGCTATGGCTACACCTTC. This chain links TRBV7-3 with TRBJ1-2; TRBD1 matches at 12 bases. V gave up 5 bases and J gave up 4 bases; unmatched junction bases: 5. There are 15 residues in the CDR3. Germline CDR1 SGHTA, CDR2 FQGTGA.

The genes are TRBV6-5 and TRBJ2-5; a weak D match, TRBD1 (6 bases). V gave up 6 bases and J gave up 1 base, with 12 bases separating them. Germline-derived CDR1 and CDR2 are MNHEY and SVGAGI. The CDR3 contains 14 residues. The CDR3 sequence is CASRLQGAQETQYF. The CDR3 region has the DNA TGTGCCAGCAGATTACAGGGAGCCCAAGAGACCCAGTACTTC.

The rearrangement joins TRBV27 to TRBJ2-1, with TRBD2 matching over 7 bases. The CDR3 is made up of 16 amino acids. Germline CDR1 and CDR2: MNHEY and SMNVEV (reference sequence). Trimming at V came to 0 bases and at J to 6 bases, leaving 8 bases not matched to a gene. CDR3 loop: CASSLSAGEHSNEQFF. CDR3 DNA sequence: TGTGCCAGCAGTTTATCTGCGGGGGAGCACTCCAATGAGCAGTTCTTC.

The rearrangement uses TRBV3-1 (or the pseudogene TRBV3-2) and TRBJ2-1, with TRBD2 identical over 11 bases. The CDR3 contains 15 residues. V lost 2 bases and J lost 3; bases outside the gene matches: 0. Per the germline V gene, CDR1 is LGHDT and CDR2 is YNNKEL (reference sequence). As DNA, the CDR3 is TGTGCCAGCAGCCAACTAGCGGGGGGCTACAATGAGCAGTTCTTC. This sequence encodes CASSQLAGGYNEQFF.

V gene TRBV4-3 combines with J gene TRBJ1-1; D not resolved. V was cut by 1 base and J by 7 bases, with 7 bases left in between. Germline V lookup: CDR1 LGHNA, CDR2 YSLEER. The CDR3 has 12 amino acids. CDR3 loop: CASSQVGDEAFF. The CDR3 nucleotides read TGCGCCAGCAGCCAAGTGGGCGATGAAGCTTTCTTT.

The rearrangement uses TRBV28 and TRBJ1-5, with D possibly TRBD1 on 5 matching bases. Trimming pared 7 bases from V and 6 bases from J, leaving 13 bases between. The CDR3 sequence is 13 residues long. Germline V gives CDR1 MDHEN, CDR2 SYDVKM. CDR3 in amino acids: CASTSGGGQPQHF. In DNA form, the CDR3 reads TGTGCCAGCACCTCCGGGGGTGGTCAGCCCCAGCATTTT.

This clone was seen a single time. The J gene is TRBJ2-1, the V gene TRBV28, with D hard to call. Germline V gene sequence: CDR1 MDHEN, CDR2 SYDVKM. Trimming pared 6 bases from V and 5 bases from J, leaving 11 bases between. The CDR3 consists of 13 residues. The CDR3 loop reads CASSPRAHNEQFF. The CDR3 nucleotides are TGTGCCAGCAGCCCCAGAGCGCACAATGAGCAGTTCTTC.

V is TRBV28 and J is TRBJ1-1; 7 bases are a match to TRBD1. The V segment lost 6 bases and the J segment 5 bases; nucleotides outside the gene matches: 9. In germline, CDR1 is MDHEN, CDR2 SYDVKM. This CDR3 region has 14 residues. For the CDR3, the DNA is TGTGCCAGCAGCCATAAGGGACAGAGAACTGAAGCTTTCTTT. Translation gives CASSHKGQRTEAFF.

The chain recombines TRBV7-2 with TRBJ1-2; D not resolved. With 8 bases removed from V and 8 bases from J, the gap between germline ends came to 6 bases. Looked up from germline, CDR1 is SGHTA and CDR2 is FQGNSA. The CDR3 is 9 residues long. CDR3 amino acids: CASGRGYTF. Written as DNA, the CDR3 is TGTGCCAGCGGCAGGGGCTACACCTTC.

This sequence joins TRBV3-1 (or the pseudogene TRBV3-2) and TRBJ2-5; weak D call: TRBD2 (6 bases). Germline CDR1 reads LGHDT; CDR2 reads YNNKEL (reference sequence). The V gene lost 1 base and the J gene lost 4 bases, with 10 bases spanning the gap. The CDR3 has 14 amino acids. CDR3: CASSQAGAVETQYF. The CDR3 nucleotides are TGTGCCAGCAGCCAAGCGGGAGCAGTAGAGACCCAGTACTTC.

V is TRBV14 and J is TRBJ1-5, with a weak D call TRBD1 (5 bases). V was pared by 2 bases and J by 3 bases, with 8 bases between. Germline V gives CDR1 SGHDN, CDR2 FVKESK. CDR3 length: 14 residues. The CDR3 loop reads CASSQSGFNQPQHF. CDR3 nucleotides: TGTGCCAGCAGCCAATCAGGGTTCAATCAGCCCCAGCATTTT.

The genes are TRBV27 and TRBJ1-4; D may be TRBD1 (6 bases). From germline, CDR1 is MNHEY and CDR2 SMNVEV (reference sequence). V lost 4 bases and J 8 bases, leaving 17 bases between the germline ends. This CDR3 contains 15 residues. CDR3 sequence reads: CASSSPGGADEKLFF. The CDR3 coding sequence is TGTGCCAGCAGTTCCCCGGGGGGGGCCGACGAAAAACTGTTTTTT.

This clone was seen a single time. The chain couples TRBV5-8 to TRBJ2-5; TRBD1 is a possible D gene (6 bases). The CDR3 totals 16 residues. V dropped 1 base and J dropped 4 bases, with 17 bases sitting between them. Germline CDR1 SGHTS, CDR2 YDEGEE. The CDR3 loop is CASSLRKGTFVETQYF. CDR3 coding DNA: TGTGCCAGCAGCTTGAGAAAGGGGACATTCGTAGAGACCCAGTACTTC.

The V call is TRBV6-2 or TRBV6-3, the J call TRBJ2-5, with 7 bases that match TRBD2. CDR1 is MNHEY, CDR2 SVGEGT, per germline. Losses at the gene ends were 0 bases for V and 1 base for J; bases not matched to a gene: 14. The CDR3 length is 19 residues. Written as DNA, the CDR3 is TGTGCCAGCAGTTACTCGATCCCCGGTCCGGGGAGGGGCCAAGAGACCCAGTACTTC. It is translated as CASSYSIPGPGRGQETQYF.

The CDR3 sequence is CASSSGQGANTIYF. For the CDR3, the DNA is TGTGCCAGCAGCTCGGGACAGGGTGCAAACACCATATATTTT. This chain uses TRBV11-2 with TRBJ1-3, with 9 bases fitting TRBD1. Germline assignment: CDR1 SGHAT and CDR2 FQNNGV. V was clipped by 4 bases and J by 6 bases; unmatched bases: 4. There are 14 residues in the CDR3. The full variable domain, completed using reference TRBV11-2 and TRBJ1-3, is EAGVAQSPRYKIIEKRQSVAFWCNPISGHATLYWYQQILGQGPKLLIQFQNNGVVDDSQLPKDRFSAERLKGVDSTLKIQPAKLEDSAVYLCASSSGQGANTIYFGEGSWLTVV.

The chain carries TRBV6-2 or TRBV6-3 and TRBJ2-1; tentatively, D is TRBD1 (5 bases). Germline CDR1 is MNHEY and CDR2 is SVGEGT. CDR3 size: 11 residues. Trimming stripped 5 bases from V and 9 bases from J, with 8 bases between. For the CDR3, the DNA is TGTGCCAGCAGTGGACATAGTGAGCAGTTCTTC. Translating it yields CASSGHSEQFF.

The chain carries TRBV19 and TRBJ2-5; D may be TRBD1 (7 bases). Looked up from germline, CDR1 is LNHDA and CDR2 is SQIVND (reference sequence). Trimming took off 6 bases at V and 4 bases at J, with 15 bases between the two ends. The CDR3 sequence is 14 residues long. The CDR3 DNA reads as TGTGCCAGTAGCCAACAGGGGCGGGGAGAGACCCAGTACTTC. As protein: CASSQQGRGETQYF.

This clone turned up a few times. CDR3 DNA: TGTGCCAGCTACACTGGTGGGACAGGGGGCAATCAGCCCCAGCATTTT. Its protein is CASYTGGTGGNQPQHF. The chain carries TRBV28 and TRBJ1-5, with 10 bases matching TRBD1. The germline V gene encodes CDR1 MDHEN and CDR2 SYDVKM. Trimming at V came to 8 bases and at J to 2 bases, leaving 9 bases not matched to a gene. The CDR3 sequence is 16 residues long.

The chain carries TRBV11-2 and TRBJ2-2; 9 positions agree with TRBD1. CDR1 and CDR2 (germline): SGHAT, FQNNGV. This CDR3 region has 15 residues. J gave up 5 bases and V 4 bases, and 5 bases lay outside the gene matches. For the CDR3, the DNA is TGTGCCAGCAGCTACAGGGGGCGCGATACCGGGGAGCTGTTTTTT. As protein: CASSYRGRDTGELFF.